This TCR beta chain was captured by sequencing in a study of T cells in Graves' hyperthyroidism and ophthalmopathy. Study conclusions and caveats: Ophthalmopathy was told apart from stable hyperthyroidism by a 13 V-J model. Most clonotypes that expanded in the thyroid above 0.001 also showed up in blood.

This clonotype was recorded only once. Antigen specificity is unknown. It was RNA transcripts that yielded the amplified TCR beta CDR3 regions. RT-PCR in the first round (using the HTBI primer set) targeted the TCR CDR3. TCRdb ran MiXCR on the multiplex PCR reads and lists one entry per CDR3 protein. The repertoire includes hundreds of thousands of distinct CDR3 sequences, approximately 40% of them detected once, and roughly 8.3% sits in the top ten. Subjects aged 18 to 65 presented with newly diagnosed hyperthyroidism of less than 2 months' duration. PBMCs were derived from 7.5 to 10 ml fresh peripheral blood. The germline V gene has CDR1 SQVTM and CDR2 ANQGSEA. Trimming cost V 5 bases and J 8 bases, with 21 bases left between them. This CDR3 contains 14 residues.

The J gene is TRBJ1-2, the V gene TRBV29-1, with D possibly matching TRBD1 (5 bases). Sequencing input: blood. The TCR comes from a man younger than 35 with Graves' hyperthyroidism. The CDR3 DNA follows: TGCAGCGTTCGGGCAGGGACCTCTCTATGGGGCTACACCTTC. Residues: CSVRAGTSLWGYTF.